The 16 T cell receptor beta chains given below trace back to one sample, sequenced in a study of blood T cell repertoires in COVID-19. TCRdb's table, derived via immunoSEQ multiplex PCR, lists solely in-frame clones and lacks some. The sample holds 120,000 to 150,000 clones, about 86% seen once. The sequenced sample was peripheral blood. The receptors come from a woman in her forties or fifties with active or convalescent COVID-19.

The V call is TRBV12-3 or TRBV12-4, the J call TRBJ1-2; no reliable D call. Trimming shortened V by 3 bases and J by 2 bases, and 7 bases separated the two germline ends. CDR3 length: 13 amino acids. CDR3 bases: TGTGCCAGCAGTTTGACCGGGAACTATGGCTACACCTTC. Translating it yields CASSLTGNYGYTF.

This chain connects TRBV4-1 to TRBJ2-1, with 11 bases aligning to TRBD2. This CDR3 region has 15 residues. The V gene's germline CDR1 is MGHRA and CDR2 YSYEKL. J was trimmed by 5 bases and V by 1 base; bases with no gene match: 1. CDR3 sequence reads: CASSQGSGGDNEQFF. CDR3 coding DNA: TGCGCCAGCAGCCAAGGTAGCGGGGGGGACAATGAGCAGTTCTTC.

The rearrangement uses TRBV6-5 and TRBJ2-1; D possibly corresponds to TRBD1 (5 bases). Germline CDR1 MNHEY, CDR2 SVGAGI. V shed 6 bases and J shed 3 bases, with 6 bases lying between them. The CDR3 loop spans 12 amino acids. CDR3 in amino acids: CASRDNYNEQFF. The CDR3 nucleotides are TGTGCCAGCAGGGACAACTACAATGAGCAGTTCTTC.

This clone was observed a single time. The chain joins TRBV2 to TRBJ2-3; TRBD1 matches at 8 bases. CDR3 length: 15 amino acids. The germline CDR1 and CDR2 sequences are SNHLY and FYNNEI. After removal of 7 bases from V and 5 bases from J, the junction contained 11 bases not matched to a gene. Here the CDR3 reads CASKEDGQGEDTQYF. The CDR3 bases are TGTGCCAGCAAGGAAGATGGACAGGGCGAAGATACGCAGTATTTT.

This clone was observed a few times. This sequence joins TRBV6-1 and TRBJ1-6; TRBD1 matches at 7 bases. Germline V gene data show CDR1 as MNHNS and CDR2 as SASEGT. This CDR3 contains 16 residues. After removal of 3 bases from V and 3 bases from J, the junction contained 5 bases not matched to a gene. DNA for the CDR3: TGTGCCAGCAGTGAGGATCACAGGGGCTATAATTCACCCCTCCACTTT. It is translated as CASSEDHRGYNSPLHF.

The chain recombines TRBV12-3 or TRBV12-4 with TRBJ1-1; no firm D call. This CDR3 spans 12 amino acids. Trimming stripped 5 bases from V and 4 bases from J, with 8 bases between. CDR3 coding DNA: TGTGCCAGCAGTCCCTGGAGCACTGAAGCTTTCTTT. Translation: CASSPWSTEAFF.

The chain recombines TRBV19 with TRBJ1-5, with a possible D match to TRBD1 (5 bases). The CDR3 consists of 15 residues. With 5 bases removed from V and 3 bases from J, the gap between germline ends came to 14 bases. CDR1 is LNHDA and CDR2 is SQIVND in the germline V gene (reference sequence). CDR3 DNA sequence: TGTGCCAGTAGTCCGAGGAGGGACGCCAATCAGCCCCAGCATTTT. Translated: CASSPRRDANQPQHF.

V is TRBV7-9 and J is TRBJ2-5, with 8 bases identical to TRBD2. Germline V lookup: CDR1 SEHNR, CDR2 FQNEAQ (reference sequence). The CDR3 runs 16 residues. Trimming took 5 bases from V and 0 from J; bases not matched to a gene: 8. The CDR3: CASSKVAGRYQETQYF. The CDR3 DNA reads as TGTGCCAGCAGCAAAGTAGCGGGAAGGTACCAAGAGACCCAGTACTTC.

This rearrangement joins TRBV7-2 to TRBJ2-7, with 10 bases fitting TRBD2. The CDR3 runs 14 residues. Germline CDR1 SGHTA, CDR2 FQGNSA. V trimming: 5 bases; J trimming: 2 bases; junction bases outside the gene matches: 3. CDR3 bases: TGTGCCAGCAGCCCTAGCGGGGGAGCCTACGAGCAGTACTTC. Protein: CASSPSGGAYEQYF.

V usage is TRBV19 and J usage is TRBJ2-2, with 8 bases identical to TRBD1. The germline V gene encodes CDR1 LNHDA and CDR2 SQIVND (reference sequence). The V gene end was trimmed by 7 bases and the J gene end by 4 bases; junction bases not matched to a gene: 5. The CDR3 has 14 residues. The CDR3 loop is CASTRTGSTGELFF. CDR3 DNA sequence: TGTGCCAGTACCCGGACAGGGTCCACCGGGGAGCTGTTTTTT.

This clone was seen a few times. Other nucleotide sequences in the sample specify the same CDR3. The rearrangement joins TRBV27 to TRBJ1-6; no definite D call. Germline lookup yields CDR1 MNHEY and CDR2 SMNVEV (reference sequence). The CDR3 extends over 12 amino acids. Between the trimmed V and J ends, which lost 5 bases and 7 bases, there was a span of 6 bases. The CDR3 loop reads CASSLLNSPLHF. The DNA for the CDR3 is TGTGCCAGCAGTCTCTTAAATTCACCCCTCCACTTT.

The chain uses TRBV3-1 (or the pseudogene TRBV3-2) and TRBJ2-7; 8 bases are a match to TRBD1. Germline V gene lookup returns CDR1 LGHDT and CDR2 YNNKEL (reference sequence). The CDR3 totals 15 residues. The V segment lost 0 bases and the J segment 4 bases; nucleotides outside the gene matches: 5. CDR3 nucleotide sequence: TGTGCCAGCAGCCAAGAACCCGGACAGGGTTACGAGCAGTACTTC. The encoded protein is CASSQEPGQGYEQYF.

The V and J genes are TRBV30 and TRBJ2-7, with D maybe TRBD2 (7 bases). V lost 0 bases and J lost 6, with 12 bases in between. This CDR3 is 13 amino acids long. Germline V gene sequence: CDR1 GTSNPN, CDR2 SVGIG (reference sequence). This CDR3 reads CAWSVMGGLEQYF. The CDR3 bases are TGTGCCTGGAGTGTAATGGGGGGGCTCGAGCAGTACTTC.

The table lists this clone with a few counts. This chain joins TRBV10-3 and TRBJ1-1; 10 nucleotides line up with TRBD1. From germline, CDR1 is ENHRY and CDR2 SYGVKD. V shed 7 bases, J shed 5 bases, and the junction held 10 bases outside the gene matches. CDR3 size: 15 residues. The DNA for the CDR3 is TGTGCCATCAATTTCGAGACAGGGGGCGCGACTGAAGCTTTCTTT. Translating gives CAINFETGGATEAFF.

The rearrangement links TRBV30 to TRBJ2-7; D might be TRBD1 (5 bases). V lost 1 base and J 5 bases, leaving 9 bases between the germline ends. The germline gives CDR1 GTSNPN, CDR2 SVGIG (reference sequence). CDR3 size: 12 residues. The DNA of the CDR3 is TGTGCCTGGAGTGCATTGGGGCACGAGCAGTACTTC. Translated, it gives CAWSALGHEQYF.

The chain links TRBV6-5 to TRBJ2-7; TRBD2 matches at 9 bases. The trim removed 3 bases at V and 3 bases at J, leaving 6 bases unmatched. Germline CDR1 MNHEY, CDR2 SVGAGI. This CDR3 spans 15 amino acids. The CDR3 nucleotides read TGTGCCAGCAGTTATGGAAGCGGGGGGTTCTACGAGCAGTACTTC. This sequence encodes CASSYGSGGFYEQYF.